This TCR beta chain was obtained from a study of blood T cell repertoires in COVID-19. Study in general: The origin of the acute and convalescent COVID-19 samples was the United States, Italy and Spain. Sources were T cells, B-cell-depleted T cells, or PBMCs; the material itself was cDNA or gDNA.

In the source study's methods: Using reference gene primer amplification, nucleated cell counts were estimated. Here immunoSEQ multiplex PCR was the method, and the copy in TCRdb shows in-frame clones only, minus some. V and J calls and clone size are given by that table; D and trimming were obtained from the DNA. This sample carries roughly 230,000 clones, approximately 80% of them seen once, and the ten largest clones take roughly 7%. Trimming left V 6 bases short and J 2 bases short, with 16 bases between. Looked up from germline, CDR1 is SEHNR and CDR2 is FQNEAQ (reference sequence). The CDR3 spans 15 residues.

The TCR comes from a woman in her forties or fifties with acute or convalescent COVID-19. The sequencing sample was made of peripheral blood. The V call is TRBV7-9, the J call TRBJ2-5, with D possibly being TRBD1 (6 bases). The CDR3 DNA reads TGTGCCAGCAGTGGTCCAGGACAGAAACAAGAGACCCAGTACTTC. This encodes CASSGPGQKQETQYF.